The clone carrying this T cell receptor beta chain was seen a handful of times. These data belong to a study of radiotherapy plus CTLA-4 blockade in lung cancer. Whole-study context: Disease control was present in 25% to 35% of patients, and objective responses in around 20%.

Using immunoSEQ multiplex PCR, the repertoire was profiled, and TCRdb retains in-frame clones only, with some absent. The table lists approximately 98,000 clones, 75% to 90% of them singletons. The germline V gene has CDR1 MNHEY and CDR2 SVGAGI. Trimming stripped 2 bases from V and 2 bases from J, with 8 bases between. The CDR3 is 14 residues long. People whose metastatic non-small-cell lung cancer was chemo-refractory got focal radiation along with CTLA-4 blockade by ipilimumab. The TCR sequence derives from a human donor with non-small cell lung cancer who had a partial response to radiotherapy plus ipilimumab. Sequenced here: peripheral blood, sampled from a patient treated with radiotherapy plus ipilimumab. The chain carries TRBV6-5 and TRBJ2-3; D is perhaps TRBD2 (5 bases). CDR3 amino acids: CASSYKRPTDTQYF. CDR3 coding DNA: TGTGCCAGCAGTTACAAGCGGCCCACAGATACGCAGTATTTT.